One and the same sample provided the 10 T cell receptor beta chains below, sequenced in a study of long-term antiretroviral therapy in people with HIV. The assay used was immunoSEQ (version v3.0), run at survey level. The method was immunoSEQ multiplex PCR; TCRdb's version includes in-frame clones alone and lacks a portion of them. This table has fewer than 30,000 clones, 95% appearing once. Sequencing was performed on unsorted PBMCs, taken 5.3 years after starting antiretroviral therapy. Receptors originate from a man aged 25 to 45 with HIV.

This clone rates as medium-sized. The rearrangement links TRBV7-3 to TRBJ2-5, with TRBD1 identical over 9 bases. The CDR3 extends over 16 amino acids. Germline loops: CDR1 SGHTA, CDR2 FQGTGA. Germline trimming cut 2 bases from V and 2 bases from J; bases unmatched to any gene: 6. The CDR3 is CASSLGGQGWQETQYF. CDR3 in DNA: TGTGCCAGCAGCTTAGGGGGACAGGGTTGGCAAGAGACCCAGTACTTC.

The rearrangement links TRBV30 to TRBJ2-7; TRBD1 matches 7 bases. Germline V gene data show CDR1 as GTSNPN and CDR2 as SVGIG (reference sequence). Unmatched junction bases numbered 2, after V lost 2 bases and J lost 7 bases. The CDR3 runs 11 residues. The CDR3 here is CAWSPRGEQYF. The CDR3 region has the DNA TGTGCCTGGAGTCCCAGGGGGGAGCAGTACTTC.

The rearrangement joins TRBV4-3 to TRBJ2-3; the match to TRBD1 covers 8 bases. After removal of 3 bases from V and 2 bases from J, the junction contained 10 bases not matched to a gene. CDR3 length equals 17 residues. The germline V gene encodes CDR1 LGHNA and CDR2 YSLEER. DNA for the CDR3: TGCGCCAGCAGCCAGGCCCCGGGACAGGAGATCACAGATACGCAGTATTTT. This translates into CASSQAPGQEITDTQYF.

As regards this clone: Additional DNA sequences in this sample encode the identical CDR3. The J gene is TRBJ1-4, the V gene TRBV30; no firm D call. V lost 2 bases, J lost 7 bases, and 5 bases lay in between. Germline CDR1 reads GTSNPN; CDR2 reads SVGIG (reference sequence). This CDR3 is built from 11 residues. The CDR3 protein is CAWSRGEKLFF. In DNA, the CDR3 is TGTGCCTGGAGTCGGGGTGAAAAACTGTTTTTT.

This chain links TRBV5-1 with TRBJ2-3; a weak D match, TRBD1 (5 bases). This CDR3 region has 16 residues. Trimming cost V 0 bases and J 2 bases, with 13 bases left between them. Germline V gene data show CDR1 as SGHRS and CDR2 as YFSETQ. DNA for the CDR3: TGCGCCAGCAGCTTGGCATCGGACATTTACACAGATACGCAGTATTTT. This translates into CASSLASDIYTDTQYF.

The rearrangement joins TRBV27 to TRBJ2-2, with TRBD2 matching over 9 bases. The CDR3 runs to 14 residues. With 6 bases clipped from V and 6 bases from J, the junction kept 5 bases outside the gene matches. Germline CDR1 and CDR2: MNHEY and SMNVEV (reference sequence). The CDR3 sequence is CASRLRGGPGELFF. For the CDR3, the DNA is TGTGCCAGCAGACTGCGGGGGGGCCCCGGGGAGCTGTTTTTT.

The chain uses TRBV10-2 and TRBJ1-6; TRBD1 might be the D (6 bases). The CDR3 has 16 residues. With 9 bases removed from V and 6 bases from J, the gap between germline ends came to 21 bases. From germline, CDR1 is WSHSY and CDR2 SAAADI. The DNA for the CDR3 is TGCGCCAGTACCCGTGGCCCGGACAGCCTTAATTCACCCCTCCACTTT. Amino acids: CASTRGPDSLNSPLHF.

The chain joins TRBV5-1 to TRBJ2-6; D uncertain. This CDR3 is 16 amino acids long. The V gene lost 4 bases and the J gene lost 0 bases, with 11 bases spanning the gap. Germline lookup yields CDR1 SGHRS and CDR2 YFSETQ. The CDR3 nucleotides read TGCGCCAGCAGCATAAGCCAGGCCTCTGGGGCCAACGTCCTGACTTTC. The encoded protein is CASSISQASGANVLTF.

This chain connects TRBV19 to TRBJ2-2; D possibly corresponds to TRBD2 (6 bases). Trimming removed 6 bases at V and 2 bases at J, with 13 bases between. This CDR3 region has 15 residues. Germline V gene sequence: CDR1 LNHDA, CDR2 SQIVND (reference sequence). The CDR3 sequence: CASSPSGVNTGELFF. In DNA form, the CDR3 reads TGTGCCAGTAGCCCGTCGGGGGTTAACACCGGGGAGCTGTTTTTT.

The gene calls are TRBV2 and TRBJ1-3; weak D call: TRBD1 (6 bases). In germline, CDR1 is SNHLY, CDR2 FYNNEI. The CDR3 contains 14 residues. Trimming took off 7 bases at V and 2 bases at J, with 12 bases between the two ends. The chain's CDR3 is CASTGGAPGNTIYF. The CDR3 DNA is TGTGCCAGCACCGGGGGGGCTCCTGGAAACACCATATATTTT.